Listed here are 17 T cell receptor beta chains from one sample, sequenced in a study of PD-1 blockade in classical Hodgkin lymphoma. Some clones are missing from TCRdb's copy, which holds only in-frame ones; the method was immunoSEQ multiplex PCR. Of 40,000 to 50,000 clones listed, about 74% are singletons. Each of the patients experienced relapse following autologous stem cell transplantation, and their brentuximab vedotin exposure differed. The sequences come from peripheral blood mononuclear cells (PBMCs), collected at baseline. These receptors came from a human donor with classical Hodgkin lymphoma.

The chain recombines TRBV7-3 with TRBJ1-1; possible D gene TRBD1, 5 bases. This CDR3 comprises 13 residues. Germline lookup yields CDR1 SGHTA and CDR2 FQGTGA. V gave up 8 bases and J gave up 1 base, with 11 bases separating them. For the CDR3, the DNA is TGTGCCAGCGGCCGGGACGGGAACACTGAAGCTTTCTTT. It encodes CASGRDGNTEAFF.

This rearrangement joins TRBV30 to TRBJ2-7; D is undetermined. Germline V lookup: CDR1 GTSNPN, CDR2 SVGIG (reference sequence). The CDR3 consists of 12 residues. Trimming shortened V by 8 bases and J by 0 bases, and 11 bases separated the two germline ends. CDR3 loop: CAQRTGSYEQYF. Written as DNA, the CDR3 is TGTGCCCAAAGGACGGGCTCCTACGAGCAGTACTTC.

The rearrangement joins TRBV7-2 to TRBJ2-5; TRBD2 matches at 8 bases. CDR1 SGHTA and CDR2 FQGNSA come from the germline V gene. The J segment lost 13 bases and the V segment lost 5 bases, leaving 9 bases of the junction unmatched. This CDR3 spans 12 amino acids. The DNA of the CDR3 is TGTGCCAGCAGCCCTAAGAGCGGGAGTGGGTACTTC. Translation gives CASSPKSGSGYF.

J is TRBJ1-5 and V is TRBV11-2; possibly TRBD1 for D (5 bases). The CDR3 runs 12 residues. CDR1 and CDR2 (germline): SGHAT, FQNNGV. Trimming pared 5 bases from V and 5 bases from J, leaving 7 bases between. The CDR3 sequence: CASSQGDQPQHF. CDR3 coding DNA: TGTGCCAGCAGCCAGGGAGATCAGCCCCAGCATTTT.

V usage is TRBV5-1 and J usage is TRBJ2-2, with no clear D. CDR1 is SGHRS, CDR2 YFSETQ, per germline. CDR3 size: 14 residues. Trimming took 7 bases from V and 2 from J, leaving 12 bases between them. Here the CDR3 DNA reads TGCGCCAGCGGTGACTCATTTAACACCGGGGAGCTGTTTTTT. It encodes CASGDSFNTGELFF.

The chain is built from TRBV11-1 and TRBJ1-1; D is unclear. This CDR3 region has 14 residues. Trimming cost V 5 bases and J 2 bases, with 12 bases left between them. Germline-derived CDR1 and CDR2 are SGHAT and FQDESV (reference sequence). The CDR3 DNA reads TGTGCCAGCAGCATCCAAATCCGCAACACTGAAGCTTTCTTT. This gives the protein CASSIQIRNTEAFF.

V and J are TRBV6-5 and TRBJ1-2; 8 bases fit TRBD1. The CDR3 is made up of 14 amino acids. The V gene's germline CDR1 is MNHEY and CDR2 SVGAGI. The ends lost 8 bases at V and 7 bases at J; junction bases unmatched: 12. This chain's CDR3 is CASSTRGTGFGYTF. The CDR3 DNA is TGTGCCAGCTCTACCCGCGGGACAGGTTTTGGCTACACCTTC.

The CDR3 loop is CASSFGYRGKYEQYF. As DNA, the CDR3 is TGTGCCAGCAGTTTTGGGTACAGGGGTAAGTACGAGCAGTACTTC. The chain is built from TRBV28 and TRBJ2-7, with 7 bases matching TRBD1. The V and J ends lost 3 bases and 4 bases, in that order; junction bases with no gene match: 9. The CDR3 extends over 15 amino acids. Germline CDR1 is MDHEN and CDR2 is SYDVKM. Full variable domain (outside the CDR3, taken from reference TRBV28 and TRBJ2-7): DVKVTQSSRYLVKRTGEKVFLECVQDMDHENMFWYRQDPGLGLRLIYFSYDVKMKEKGDIPEGYSVSREKKERFSLILESASTNQTSMYLCASSFGYRGKYEQYFGPGTRLTVT.

This sequence joins TRBV7-9 and TRBJ2-7; a possible D gene is TRBD2 (6 bases). V was cut by 1 base and J by 5 bases, with 15 bases left in between. Germline values: CDR1 SEHNR, CDR2 FQNEAQ (reference sequence). This CDR3 comprises 15 residues. The DNA for the CDR3 is TGTGCCAGCAGCTTAGTCGGGGGTTCTAAGCACGAGCAGTACTTC. Its protein product is CASSLVGGSKHEQYF. The full variable domain, its missing parts supplied by reference TRBV7-9 and TRBJ2-7, is DTGVSQNPRHKITKRGQNVTFRCDPISEHNRLYWYRQTLGQGPEFLTYFQNEAQLEKSRLLSDRFSAERPKGSFSTLEIQRTEQGDSAMYLCASSLVGGSKHEQYFGPGTRLTVT.

The chain couples TRBV30 to TRBJ2-7; TRBD2 is a possible D gene (5 bases). The CDR3 length is 16 residues. Germline V gene lookup returns CDR1 GTSNPN and CDR2 SVGIG (reference sequence). V lost 3 bases to trimming and J lost 0 bases, with 18 bases between them. The CDR3: CAWRTTSPGISYEQYF. The CDR3 DNA follows: TGTGCCTGGAGGACGACAAGCCCCGGGATCTCCTACGAGCAGTACTTC.

Written as DNA, the CDR3 is TGTGCCAGCTCACCCATCACAGATACGCAGTATTTT. Translated, it gives CASSPITDTQYF. V gene TRBV18 combines with J gene TRBJ2-3; D not resolved. The CDR3 sequence is 12 residues long. Trimming took 3 bases from V and 2 from J, leaving 3 bases between them. Germline CDR1 is KGHSH and CDR2 is LQKENI.

The chain employs TRBV28 and TRBJ2-7; 8 bases align to TRBD1. The CDR3 is 14 amino acids. Germline V gives CDR1 MDHEN, CDR2 SYDVKM. The trim removed 6 bases at V and 2 bases at J, leaving 6 bases unmatched. The CDR3 here is CASRSGQAAYEQYF. DNA for the CDR3: TGTGCCAGCAGGTCGGGACAGGCGGCCTACGAGCAGTACTTC.

The rearrangement links TRBV27 to TRBJ1-1; unclear D gene. Germline V CDR1 and CDR2: MNHEY, SMNVEV (reference sequence). This CDR3 has 14 residues. The germline V and J ends were trimmed by 5 bases and 0 bases, with 10 bases remaining between them. CDR3 coding DNA: TGTGCCAGCAGTCCCGGACGGATGAACACTGAAGCTTTCTTT. Translated: CASSPGRMNTEAFF.

This clone has only a few counts. V usage is TRBV21-1 and J usage is TRBJ1-1. TRBV21-1 is a pseudogene segment. CDR3 length equals 13 residues. CDR3 coding DNA: TGTGCCAGCCGGGGGAACAGAAACACTGAAGCTTTCTTT. Amino acids: CASRGNRNTEAFF.

The chain links TRBV7-9 to TRBJ2-1, with TRBD1 as a possible D gene (6 bases). V lost 5 bases and J lost 0, with 17 bases in between. Looked up from germline, CDR1 is SEHNR and CDR2 is FQNEAQ (reference sequence). The CDR3 consists of 17 residues. The CDR3 sequence: CASSGVTGQSSYNEQFF. As DNA, the CDR3 is TGTGCCAGCAGCGGCGTCACAGGGCAGAGCTCCTACAATGAGCAGTTCTTC. The variable domain in full, with the rest retrieved from reference TRBV7-9 and TRBJ2-1, is DTGVSQNPRHKITKRGQNVTFRCDPISEHNRLYWYRQTLGQGPEFLTYFQNEAQLEKSRLLSDRFSAERPKGSFSTLEIQRTEQGDSAMYLCASSGVTGQSSYNEQFFGPGTRLTVL.

V and J are TRBV6-6 and TRBJ2-1; 11 nucleotides match TRBD2. This CDR3 contains 15 residues. Trimming at V came to 0 bases and at J to 7 bases, leaving 2 bases not matched to a gene. From germline, CDR1 is MNHNY and CDR2 SVGAGI (reference sequence). CDR3 protein: CASSYSSGRVNEQFF. The DNA for the CDR3 is TGTGCCAGCAGTTACTCTAGCGGGAGGGTGAATGAGCAGTTCTTC.

The chain uses TRBV18 and TRBJ1-5, with D unclear. Germline V gene sequence: CDR1 KGHSH, CDR2 LQKENI. This CDR3 has 14 amino acids. Trimming removed 1 base at V and 9 bases at J, with 13 bases between. This CDR3 reads CASSPLGGLGPQHF. Written as DNA, the CDR3 is TGTGCCAGCTCACCACTCGGCGGGCTTGGGCCCCAGCATTTT.